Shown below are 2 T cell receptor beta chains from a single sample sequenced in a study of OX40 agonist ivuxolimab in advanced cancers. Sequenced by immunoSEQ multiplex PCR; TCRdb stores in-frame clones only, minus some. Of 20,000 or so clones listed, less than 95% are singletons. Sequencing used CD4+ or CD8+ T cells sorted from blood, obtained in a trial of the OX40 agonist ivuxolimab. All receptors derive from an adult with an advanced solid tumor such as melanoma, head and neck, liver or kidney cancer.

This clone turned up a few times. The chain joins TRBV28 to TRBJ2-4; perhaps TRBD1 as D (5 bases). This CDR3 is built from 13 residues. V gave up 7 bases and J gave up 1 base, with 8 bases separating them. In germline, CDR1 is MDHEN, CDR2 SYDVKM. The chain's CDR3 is CASKGLAKNIQYF. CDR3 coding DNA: TGTGCCAGCAAGGGGCTGGCCAAAAACATTCAGTACTTC.

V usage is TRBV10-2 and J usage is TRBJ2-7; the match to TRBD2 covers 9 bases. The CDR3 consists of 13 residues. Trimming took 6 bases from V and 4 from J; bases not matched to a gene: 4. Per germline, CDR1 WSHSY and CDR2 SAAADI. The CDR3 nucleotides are TGCGCCAGCAGCCCAGCGGGAGGTTACGAGCAGTACTTC. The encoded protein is CASSPAGGYEQYF.